This TCR beta chain was retrieved from a study of identical twins. Germline values: CDR1 SGHRS, CDR2 YFSETQ. The CDR3 length is 14 residues. V dropped 0 bases and J dropped 6; count of bases not matched to a gene: 5. One entry per CDR3 protein, called by TCRdb with MiXCR from the 5' RACE reads. This repertoire shows approximately 240,000 distinct CDR3 sequences, around an eighth found once; its top ten account for 8.8%. Sequenced: memory (CD45RO+) T cells sorted from blood. The source is a woman between 18 and 30 years old in good health. J is TRBJ1-1 and V is TRBV5-1; 7 nucleotides agree with TRBD1. The CDR3 nucleotides read TGCGCCAGCAGCTTGGCGGGGACAGAATCTGAAGCTTTCTTT. It yields the protein CASSLAGTESEAFF.